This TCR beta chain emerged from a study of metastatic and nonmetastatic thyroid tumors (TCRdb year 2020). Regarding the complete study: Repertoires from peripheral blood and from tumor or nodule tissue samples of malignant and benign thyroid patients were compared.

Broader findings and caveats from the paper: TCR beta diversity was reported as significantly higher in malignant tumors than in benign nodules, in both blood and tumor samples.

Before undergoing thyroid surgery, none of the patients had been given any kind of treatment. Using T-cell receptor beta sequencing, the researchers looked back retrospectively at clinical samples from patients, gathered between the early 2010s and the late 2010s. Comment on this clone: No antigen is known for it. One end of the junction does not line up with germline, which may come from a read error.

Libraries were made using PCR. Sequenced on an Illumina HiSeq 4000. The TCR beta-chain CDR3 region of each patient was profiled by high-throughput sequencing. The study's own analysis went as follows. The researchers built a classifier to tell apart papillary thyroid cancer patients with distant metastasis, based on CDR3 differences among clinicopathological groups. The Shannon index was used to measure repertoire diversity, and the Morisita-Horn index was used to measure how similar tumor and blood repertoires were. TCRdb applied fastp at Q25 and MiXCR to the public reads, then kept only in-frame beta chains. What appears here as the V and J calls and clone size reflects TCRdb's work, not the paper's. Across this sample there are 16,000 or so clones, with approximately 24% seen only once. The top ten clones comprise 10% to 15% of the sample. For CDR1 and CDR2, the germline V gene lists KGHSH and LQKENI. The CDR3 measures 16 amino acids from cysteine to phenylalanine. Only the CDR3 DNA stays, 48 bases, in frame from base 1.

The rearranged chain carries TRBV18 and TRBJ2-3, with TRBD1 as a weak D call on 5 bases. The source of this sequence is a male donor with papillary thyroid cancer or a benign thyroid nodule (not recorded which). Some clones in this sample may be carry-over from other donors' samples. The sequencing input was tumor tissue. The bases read TGTGCCAGCCCACCAATTCCCAGGGCGGACACAGATATGCAGTATTTT. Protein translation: CASPPIPRADTDMQYF.